The 32 T cell receptor beta chains given below trace back to one sample, sequenced in a study of OX40 agonist ivuxolimab in advanced cancers. Sequencing used immunoSEQ multiplex PCR; TCRdb keeps in-frame clones, though not all of them. The repertoire holds under 75,000 clones, with around 88% as singletons. Sample: CD4+ or CD8+ T cells sorted from blood, taken in a trial of the OX40 agonist ivuxolimab. Source of these receptors: an adult with an advanced solid tumor such as melanoma, head and neck, liver or kidney cancer.

The chain carries TRBV14 and TRBJ1-1; D ambiguous. The CDR3 is 15 residues long. Germline-derived CDR1 and CDR2 are SGHDN and FVKESK. V lost 3 bases and J 0 bases, leaving 11 bases between the germline ends. In DNA, the CDR3 is TGTGCCAGCAGCCATCGTGAGGTTTTGAACACTGAAGCTTTCTTT. Translating gives CASSHREVLNTEAFF. The full variable domain, completed using reference TRBV14 and TRBJ1-1, is EAGVTQFPSHSVIEKGQTVTLRCDPISGHDNLYWYRRVMGKEIKFLLHFVKESKQDESGMPNNRFLAERTGGTYSTLKVQPAELEDSGVYFCASSHREVLNTEAFFGQGTRLTVV.

This sequence joins TRBV2 and TRBJ2-5; no firm D call. The CDR3 loop spans 11 amino acids. Germline V lookup: CDR1 SNHLY, CDR2 FYNNEI. V gave up 4 bases and J gave up 4 bases, with 4 bases separating them. CDR3 residues: CASSGAETQYF. CDR3 sequence (DNA): TGTGCCAGCAGTGGAGCAGAGACCCAGTACTTC.

The chain employs TRBV2 and TRBJ2-1; 10 bases match TRBD1. J lost 8 bases, V lost 6 bases, and 10 bases had no gene match. This CDR3 has 15 amino acids. Germline loops: CDR1 SNHLY, CDR2 FYNNEI. CDR3 sequence: CASRRDRGRGDEQFF. DNA of the CDR3: TGTGCCAGCAGACGAGACAGGGGGCGAGGAGATGAGCAGTTCTTC.

V usage is TRBV5-1 and J usage is TRBJ1-1; 9 nucleotides agree with TRBD1. V lost 4 bases and J lost 5; bases outside the gene matches: 6. The length of the CDR3 is 14 residues. Per germline, CDR1 SGHRS and CDR2 YFSETQ. The DNA for the CDR3 is TGCGCCAGCAGCAAGGGACAGGGCGGGACTGAAGCTTTCTTT. Translating it yields CASSKGQGGTEAFF.

This chain joins TRBV5-5 and TRBJ2-3; TRBD2 matches at 7 bases. Germline loops: CDR1 SGHKS, CDR2 YYEKEE (reference sequence). J gave up 2 bases and V 1 base, and 4 bases lay outside the gene matches. The CDR3 runs to 15 residues. CDR3 amino acids: CASSLSGIDTDTQYF. The DNA of the CDR3 is TGTGCCAGCAGCTTGAGCGGGATAGACACAGATACGCAGTATTTT.

The chain recombines TRBV6-1 with TRBJ2-7, with D perhaps matching TRBD2 (6 bases). CDR1 and CDR2 (germline): MNHNS, SASEGT. Trimming took off 2 bases at V and 0 bases at J, with 17 bases between the two ends. This CDR3 has 17 residues. The chain's CDR3 is CASSEREGGKGSYEQYF. The CDR3 nucleotides are TGTGCCAGCAGTGAACGGGAAGGAGGGAAAGGCTCCTACGAGCAGTACTTC.

This sequence joins TRBV30 and TRBJ2-6, with D unclear. Germline-derived CDR1 and CDR2 are GTSNPN and SVGIG (reference sequence). The germline V and J ends were trimmed by 4 bases and 3 bases, with 10 bases remaining between them. This CDR3 comprises 14 residues. The CDR3 region is CAWTRNGGANVLTF. The DNA of the CDR3 is TGTGCCTGGACCAGGAATGGTGGGGCCAACGTCCTGACTTTC. Combining the CDR3 with reference TRBV30 and TRBJ2-6 gives the whole variable domain SQTIHQWPATLVQPVGSPLSLECTVEGTSNPNLYWYRQAAGRGLQLLFYSVGIGQISSEVPQNLSASRPQDRQFILSSKKLLLSDSGFYLCAWTRNGGANVLTFGAGSRLTVL.

This clone was observed a few times. This sequence joins TRBV30 and TRBJ1-5; D is ambiguous. V was cut by 1 base and J by 3 bases, with 7 bases left in between. The germline V gene has CDR1 GTSNPN and CDR2 SVGIG (reference sequence). The CDR3 runs 13 residues. The CDR3 DNA reads TGTGCCTGGAGTGCCGGCCCCAATCAGCCCCAGCATTTT. As protein: CAWSAGPNQPQHF.

This chain uses TRBV7-2 with TRBJ2-2; D not resolved. The germline CDR1 and CDR2 sequences are SGHTA and FQGNSA. The CDR3 is made up of 15 amino acids. V lost 4 bases, J lost 2 bases, and 11 bases lay in between. The CDR3 DNA follows: TGTGCCAGCAGCTCGTCCACAGTAAACACCGGGGAGCTGTTTTTT. Protein product: CASSSSTVNTGELFF.

This chain joins TRBV28 and TRBJ1-2; D might be TRBD1 (5 bases). Trimming took off 4 bases at V and 8 bases at J, with 11 bases between the two ends. The CDR3 extends over 12 amino acids. Germline V CDR1 and CDR2: MDHEN, SYDVKM. The CDR3 DNA reads TGTGCCAGCAGTTCGACAGCTCGGGGCTACACCTTC. Translating gives CASSSTARGYTF.

This chain uses TRBV5-4 with TRBJ2-3; TRBD2 matches 14 bases. CDR3 length: 16 residues. CDR1 and CDR2 from the germline V gene are SGHNT and YYREEE (reference sequence). Trimming cost V 0 bases and J 6 bases; bases outside gene matches: 3. Here the CDR3 reads CASSLGLAGGLDTQYF. The CDR3 DNA reads as TGTGCCAGCAGCTTGGGACTAGCGGGAGGGCTGGATACGCAGTATTTT. The whole variable domain, remainder taken from reference TRBV5-4 and TRBJ2-3, is ETGVTQSPTHLIKTRGQQVTLRCSSQSGHNTVSWYQQALGQGPQFIFQYYREEENGRGNFPPRFSGLQFPNYSSELNVNALELDDSALYLCASSLGLAGGLDTQYFGPGTRLTVL.

This rearrangement joins TRBV6-6 to TRBJ2-1; D is ambiguous. Trimming cost V 6 bases and J 14 bases, with 17 bases left between them. This CDR3 contains 12 residues. The germline V gene has CDR1 MNHNY and CDR2 SVGAGI (reference sequence). CDR3 nucleotide sequence: TGTGCCAGCAGGGTCGACCCAAGTCGCAAGTTCTTC. Amino acids: CASRVDPSRKFF.

This sequence joins TRBV27 and TRBJ2-5; D call uncertain. The CDR3 consists of 11 residues. V was shortened by 2 bases and J by 4 bases, with 2 bases between the two germline ends. Germline V lookup: CDR1 MNHEY, CDR2 SMNVEV (reference sequence). CDR3 nucleotide sequence: TGTGCCAGCAGTTTAGGAGAGACCCAGTACTTC. It yields the protein CASSLGETQYF.

This clone was seen a handful of times. V usage is TRBV7-9 and J usage is TRBJ2-1; 8 bases line up with TRBD2. The germline gives CDR1 SEHNR, CDR2 FQNEAQ (reference sequence). CDR3 size: 18 residues. V shed 1 base, J shed 5 bases, and the junction held 13 bases outside the gene matches. CDR3 in DNA: TGTGCCAGCAGCTTAGGACCGATAGCGGGAAGCCGGCACAATGAGCAGTTCTTC. Amino acid sequence: CASSLGPIAGSRHNEQFF.

This clone is a singleton in its sample. This rearrangement joins TRBV6-5 to TRBJ2-5; D might be TRBD1 or TRBD2, each matching 5 bases. Germline V lookup: CDR1 MNHEY, CDR2 SVGAGI. V lost 0 bases and J 4 bases, leaving 12 bases between the germline ends. There are 15 residues in the CDR3. The CDR3 DNA reads as TGTGCCAGCAGTTACTCGAGGGGAGATCGAGAGACCCAGTACTTC. It encodes CASSYSRGDRETQYF.

The chain links TRBV25-1 to TRBJ1-4; no reliable D call. Deletions cut 8 bases from V and 17 bases from J, with 30 bases between. CDR3 size: 15 residues. CDR1 MGHDK and CDR2 SYGVNS come from the germline V gene. The CDR3 loop reads CASPGGGPNEKLSFF. The CDR3 DNA is TGTGCCAGCCCCGGTGGAGGACCTAATGAAAAACTAAGTTTTTTT. Filled out from reference TRBV25-1 and TRBJ1-4, the complete variable domain reads EADIYQTPRYLVIGTGKKITLECSQTMGHDKMYWYQQDPGMELHLIHYSYGVNSTEKGDLSSESTVSRIRTEHFPLTLESARPSHTSQYLCASPGGGPNEKLSFFGSGTQLSVL.

The J gene is TRBJ1-4, the V gene TRBV6-6; TRBD1 might be the D (5 bases). The V gene lost 0 bases and the J gene lost 6 bases, with 11 bases spanning the gap. Germline V gives CDR1 MNHNY, CDR2 SVGAGI (reference sequence). The CDR3 consists of 15 residues. As DNA, the CDR3 is TGTGCCAGCAGTTACTCGGGGGGGACCCATGAAAAACTGTTTTTT. The encoded protein is CASSYSGGTHEKLFF.

The CDR3 nucleotides are TGTGCCTTACAGGGCTATGGCTACACCTTC. It yields the protein CALQGYGYTF. The chain recombines TRBV30 with TRBJ1-2; TRBD1 might be the D (6 bases). Per the germline V gene, CDR1 is GTSNPN and CDR2 is SVGIG (reference sequence). CDR3 length equals 10 residues. Between the trimmed V and J ends, which lost 7 bases and 4 bases, there was a span of 7 bases.

CDR3: CASSPSFGRGDGELFF. Written as DNA, the CDR3 is TGTGCCAGCAGCCCCAGCTTCGGGAGGGGTGACGGGGAGCTGTTTTTT. The chain is built from TRBV4-2 and TRBJ2-2; 8 bases align to TRBD2. Germline CDR1 is LGHNA and CDR2 is YNFKEQ. The V segment lost 4 bases and the J segment 7 bases; nucleotides outside the gene matches: 11. The length of the CDR3 is 16 residues.

The CDR3 nucleotides read TGTGCCAGCAGGCAGGGGGTAGAGCCAAATGAGCAGTTCTTC. It specifies CASRQGVEPNEQFF. The chain is built from TRBV5-6 and TRBJ2-1; TRBD1 matches at 7 bases. CDR1 is SGHDT and CDR2 is YYEEEE in the germline V gene. CDR3 length: 14 residues. Trimming removed 5 bases from V and 7 bases from J; junction bases left unmatched: 9. The complete variable domain, with remaining parts taken from reference TRBV5-6 and TRBJ2-1, reads DAGVTQSPTHLIKTRGQQVTLRCSPKSGHDTVSWYQQALGQGPQFIFQYYEEEERQRGNFPDRFSGHQFPNYSSELNVNALLLGDSALYLCASRQGVEPNEQFFGPGTRLTVL.

J is TRBJ1-1 and V is TRBV5-1; the D is unclear. CDR1 is SGHRS and CDR2 is YFSETQ in the germline V gene. With 1 base removed from V and 5 bases from J, the gap between germline ends came to 9 bases. CDR3 length: 13 residues. For the CDR3, the DNA is TGCGCCAGCAGCTTGTTGTCAGAGACTGAAGCTTTCTTT. Translating gives CASSLLSETEAFF.

This clone has just one count. The chain joins TRBV5-8 to TRBJ2-7, with 15 bases identical to TRBD2. Per the germline V gene, CDR1 is SGHTS and CDR2 is YDEGEE. The V segment lost 4 bases and the J segment 3 bases; nucleotides outside the gene matches: 2. The CDR3 is made up of 15 amino acids. The CDR3 is CASSPGLAGGYEQYF. CDR3 DNA sequence: TGTGCCAGCAGCCCGGGACTAGCGGGAGGCTACGAGCAGTACTTC.

The chain recombines TRBV4-1 with TRBJ1-1; D not resolved. This CDR3 region has 15 residues. V dropped 4 bases and J dropped 0 bases, with 12 bases sitting between them. The germline CDR1 and CDR2 sequences are MGHRA and YSYEKL. The CDR3 DNA is TGCGCCAGCAGCCCCTGGGCCAGGATGAACACTGAAGCTTTCTTT. This gives the protein CASSPWARMNTEAFF.

Here the CDR3 reads CASREVGQGGNQPQHF. In DNA, the CDR3 is TGTGCCAGCCGAGAGGTCGGGCAGGGTGGTAATCAGCCCCAGCATTTT. The chain couples TRBV27 to TRBJ1-5, with D possibly being TRBD1 (5 bases). This CDR3 has 16 amino acids. Germline-derived CDR1 and CDR2 are MNHEY and SMNVEV (reference sequence). V dropped 8 bases and J dropped 4 bases, with 21 bases sitting between them.

The rearrangement joins TRBV18 to TRBJ2-7; D is possibly TRBD1 or TRBD2 (5 bases each). Germline V lookup: CDR1 KGHSH, CDR2 LQKENI. This CDR3 is 13 amino acids long. V was clipped by 3 bases and J by 6 bases, with 12 bases between them. The chain's CDR3 is CASSPLPGAEQYF. As DNA, the CDR3 is TGTGCCAGCTCACCTCTACCCGGGGCCGAGCAGTACTTC.

The CDR3 loop reads CASTPTIGTSTDTQYF. The CDR3 DNA reads as TGTGCCAGCACCCCGACCATAGGTACTAGCACAGATACGCAGTATTTT. The V gene is TRBV13, the J gene TRBJ2-3; D unclear. This CDR3 has 16 amino acids. Trimming removed 7 bases at V and 0 bases at J, with 17 bases between. Germline V gives CDR1 PRHDT, CDR2 FYEKMQ (reference sequence).

The V and J genes are TRBV28 and TRBJ1-4; no reliable D call. CDR3 length equals 12 residues. Germline CDR1 and CDR2: MDHEN and SYDVKM. V was shortened by 8 bases and J by 0 bases, with 4 bases between the two germline ends. The CDR3 coding sequence is TGTGCCAGCGCCTCAACTAATGAAAAACTGTTTTTT. This codes for CASASTNEKLFF.

The chain links TRBV25-1 to TRBJ2-7; D is unclear. The germline V gene encodes CDR1 MGHDK and CDR2 SYGVNS. V lost 6 bases to trimming and J lost 4 bases, with 7 bases between them. The CDR3 is made up of 11 amino acids. CDR3 loop: CASSVLYEQYF. DNA of the CDR3: TGTGCCAGCAGCGTCTTATACGAGCAGTACTTC.

The CDR3 loop is CASSLSGMDEKLFF. DNA for the CDR3: TGTGCCAGCAGTTTGTCAGGGATGGATGAAAAACTGTTTTTT. The V and J genes are TRBV28 and TRBJ1-4; D might be TRBD1 (5 bases). The CDR3 runs to 14 residues. Germline V gene sequence: CDR1 MDHEN, CDR2 SYDVKM. V lost 3 bases and J 6 bases, leaving 11 bases between the germline ends.

This clone was recorded only once. The chain links TRBV29-1 to TRBJ2-2; D call uncertain. The germline V gene encodes CDR1 SQVTM and CDR2 ANQGSEA. V was pared by 3 bases and J by 0 bases, with 8 bases between. The CDR3 is 14 amino acids. The CDR3 DNA sequence: TGCAGCGTTGAGCCGGGCGCGAACACCGGGGAGCTGTTTTTT. It translates to CSVEPGANTGELFF.

This rearrangement joins TRBV6-5 to TRBJ1-2; D not resolved. V lost 5 bases and J lost 4, with 11 bases in between. CDR3 length: 13 amino acids. From germline, CDR1 is MNHEY and CDR2 SVGAGI. For the CDR3, the DNA is TGTGCCAGCAGTCAAGACTGGGGCTATGGCTACACCTTC. Translating gives CASSQDWGYGYTF.

This chain links TRBV6-6 with TRBJ1-5, with D unclear. The V gene lost 5 bases and the J gene lost 3 bases, with 14 bases spanning the gap. Germline values: CDR1 MNHNY, CDR2 SVGAGI (reference sequence). The CDR3 is 15 amino acids. Here the CDR3 DNA reads TGTGCCAGCAGTAAGTCTGGTGCGGTCAATCAGCCCCAGCATTTT. Its protein product is CASSKSGAVNQPQHF.